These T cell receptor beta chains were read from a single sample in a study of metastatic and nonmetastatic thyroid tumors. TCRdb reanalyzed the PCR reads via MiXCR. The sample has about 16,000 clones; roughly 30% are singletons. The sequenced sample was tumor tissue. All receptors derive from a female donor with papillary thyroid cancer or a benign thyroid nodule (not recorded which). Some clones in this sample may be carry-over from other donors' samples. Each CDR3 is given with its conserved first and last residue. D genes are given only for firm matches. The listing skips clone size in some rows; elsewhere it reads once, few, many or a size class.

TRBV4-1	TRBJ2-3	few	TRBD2	CASSQAEASGGAADTQYF	TGCGCCAGCAGCCAGGCAGAAGCTAGCGGGGGGGCGGCAGATACGCAGTATTTT
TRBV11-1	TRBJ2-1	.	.	CAGSFLGTGGNEQFF	TGTGCCGGCTCTTTTCTCGGGACTGGCGGTAATGAGCAGTTCTTC
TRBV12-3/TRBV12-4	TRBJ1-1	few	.	CASSPGGGTEAFF	TGTGCCAGTAGCCCCGGGGGTGGAACTGAAGCTTTCTTT
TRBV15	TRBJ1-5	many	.	CATSRGPANQPRHF	TGTGCCACCAGCAGAGGGCCGGCCAATCAGCCCCGGCATTTT
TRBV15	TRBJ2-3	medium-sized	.	CATSRDLMGGTQYF	TGTGCCACCAGCAGAGATCTCATGGGCGGTACGCAGTATTTT
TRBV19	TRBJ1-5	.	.	CASSSTVGRRNQPQHF	TGTGCCAGTAGTTCAACCGTCGGAAGACGCAATCAGCCCCAGCATTTT
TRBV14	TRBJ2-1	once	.	CASSQGWRYSYNEQFF	TGTGCCAGCAGCCAAGGTTGGCGATACTCCTACAATGAGCAGTTCTTC
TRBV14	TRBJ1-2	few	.	CASSQDAASLLYGYTF	TGTGCCAGCAGCCAAGATGCGGCCTCCTTATTGTATGGCTACACCTTC
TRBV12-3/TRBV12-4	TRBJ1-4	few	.	CASSLSNEKLFF	TGTGCCAGCAGTTTGAGTAATGAAAAACTGTTTTTT
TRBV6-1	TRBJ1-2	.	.	CASSPVGGEGYTF	TGTGCCAGCAGCCCGGTTGGAGGGGAAGGCTACACCTTC
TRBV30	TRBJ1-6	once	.	CAWTYQATHSPLHF	TGTGCCTGGACATATCAGGCCACCCATTCACCCCTCCACTTT
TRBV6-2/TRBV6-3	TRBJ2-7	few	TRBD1	CASRPLLTGITYEQYF	TGTGCCAGCAGGCCCCTTTTGACAGGGATTACCTACGAGCAGTACTTC
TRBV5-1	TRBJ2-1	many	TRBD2	CASSVGTSGVYNEQFF	TGCGCCAGCAGCGTGGGGACTAGCGGGGTCTACAATGAGCAGTTCTTC
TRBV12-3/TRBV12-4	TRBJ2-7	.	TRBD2	CASSILAGGTYEQYF	TGTGCCAGCAGCATACTAGCGGGAGGGACCTACGAGCAGTACTTC
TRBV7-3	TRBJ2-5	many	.	CASTLGAGAQETQYF	TGTGCCAGCACCCTGGGGGCGGGGGCCCAAGAGACCCAGTACTTC
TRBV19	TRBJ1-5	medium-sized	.	CASSPLQRDQPQHF	TGTGCCAGTAGTCCCCTTCAGCGGGATCAGCCCCAGCATTTT
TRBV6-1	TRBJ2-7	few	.	CASSEVRRSSYEQYF	TGTGCCAGCAGTGAAGTACGCCGGAGCTCCTACGAGCAGTACTTC
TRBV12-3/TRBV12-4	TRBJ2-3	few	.	CASTWGGRTDTQYF	TGTGCCAGCACCTGGGGAGGACGCACAGATACGCAGTATTTT
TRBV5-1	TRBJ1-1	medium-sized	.	CASSVGERSTEAFF	TGCGCCAGCAGTGTTGGGGAGAGAAGCACTGAAGCTTTCTTT
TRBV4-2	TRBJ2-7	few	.	CASSQDSYEQYF	TGTGCCAGCAGCCAAGATTCCTACGAGCAGTACTTC
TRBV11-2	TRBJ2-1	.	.	CASSLGAWNEQFF	TGTGCCAGCAGCTTGGGGGCTTGGAATGAGCAGTTCTTC
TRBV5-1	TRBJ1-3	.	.	CASSLGPTGSPGNTIYF	TGCGCCAGCAGCTTGGGTCCCACAGGGAGCCCTGGAAACACCATATATTTT
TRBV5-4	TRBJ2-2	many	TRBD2	CASNRGGTNTGELFF	TGTGCCAGCAATCGCGGGGGGACAAACACCGGGGAGCTGTTTTTT
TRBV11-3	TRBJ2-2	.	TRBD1	CASTGQGVVTGELFF	TGTGCCAGCACCGGACAGGGGGTAGTCACCGGGGAGCTGTTTTTT
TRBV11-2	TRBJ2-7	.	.	CASSLGWDISYEQYF	TGTGCCAGCAGCTTAGGTTGGGATATCTCCTACGAGCAGTACTTC
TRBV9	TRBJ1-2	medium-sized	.	CASSETVAYGYTF	TGTGCCAGCAGCGAGACAGTTGCCTATGGCTACACCTTC
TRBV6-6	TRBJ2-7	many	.	CASSYSPGRDEQYF	TGTGCCAGCAGTTACTCTCCAGGCCGGGACGAGCAGTACTTC
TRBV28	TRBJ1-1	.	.	CASSLSGYVKNTEAFF	TGTGCCAGCAGTTTGTCAGGTTATGTCAAGAACACTGAAGCTTTCTTT
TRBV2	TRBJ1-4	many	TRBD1	CASSWDRGLKLFF	TGTGCCAGCAGTTGGGACAGGGGATTGAAACTGTTTTTT
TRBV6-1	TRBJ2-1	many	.	CASGISRGEQFF	TGTGCCAGCGGGATATCAAGGGGTGAGCAGTTCTTC
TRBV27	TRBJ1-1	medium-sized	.	CASSLSFTLSNTEAFF	TGTGCCAGCAGTTTATCGTTTACTCTCTCGAACACTGAAGCTTTCTTT
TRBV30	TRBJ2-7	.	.	CAWSVSGTAYEQYF	TGTGCCTGGAGTGTCTCCGGGACGGCCTACGAGCAGTACTTC
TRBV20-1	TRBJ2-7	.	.	CSAEEGSLSYEQYF	TGCAGTGCCGAGGAGGGTTCTCTCTCCTACGAGCAGTACTTC
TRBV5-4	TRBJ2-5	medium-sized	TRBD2	CASSRGGSQETQYF	TGTGCCAGCAGTCGGGGGGGGTCCCAAGAGACCCAGTACTTC
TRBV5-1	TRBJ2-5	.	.	CASSLEGETQYF	TGCGCCAGCAGCTTGGAGGGAGAGACCCAGTACTTC
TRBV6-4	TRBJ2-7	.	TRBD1	CASSLLGTGGPSSYEQYF	TGTGCCAGCAGTTTACTCGGGACAGGGGGCCCTAGCTCCTACGAGCAGTACTTC
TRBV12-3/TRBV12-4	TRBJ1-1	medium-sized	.	CASSYGSVTEAFF	TGTGCCAGCAGTTATGGTAGCGTCACTGAAGCTTTCTTT
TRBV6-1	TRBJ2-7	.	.	CASSEVGISYEQYF	TGTGCCAGCAGTGAAGTGGGTATTTCCTACGAGCAGTACTTC
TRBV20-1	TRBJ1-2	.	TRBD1	CSATGTETNYGYTF	TGCAGTGCTACCGGGACAGAAACTAACTATGGCTACACCTTC
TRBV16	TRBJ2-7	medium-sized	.	CASSQTDSYEQYF	TGTGCCAGCAGCCAAACAGACTCCTACGAGCAGTACTTC
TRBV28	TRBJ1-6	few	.	CASSLSSYNSPLHF	TGTGCCAGCAGTTTAAGCTCCTATAATTCACCCCTCCACTTT
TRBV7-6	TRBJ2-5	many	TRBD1	CASSGDRVETQYF	TGTGCCAGCAGCGGTGACAGGGTCGAGACCCAGTACTTC
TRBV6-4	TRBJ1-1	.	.	CASSESAGFTEAFF	TGTGCCAGCAGTGAATCGGCAGGCTTCACTGAAGCTTTCTTT
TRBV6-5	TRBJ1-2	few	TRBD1	CASSYTGTVTSLNYGYTF	TGTGCCAGCAGTTACACCGGGACAGTGACCTCCCTTAACTATGGCTACACCTTC
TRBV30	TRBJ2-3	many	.	CAWSVPPGALQYF	TGTGCCTGGAGTGTCCCTCCAGGGGCCTTGCAGTATTTT
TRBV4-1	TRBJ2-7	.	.	CASARDTPYEQYF	TGCGCCAGCGCACGGGACACTCCCTACGAGCAGTACTTC
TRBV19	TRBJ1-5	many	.	CASSIGTDINQPQHF	TGTGCCAGTAGTATAGGGACGGACATCAATCAGCCCCAGCATTTT
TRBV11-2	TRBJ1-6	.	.	CASSSLRIGGNSPLHF	TGTGCCAGCAGCTCACTTCGGATAGGGGGAAATTCACCCCTCCACTTT